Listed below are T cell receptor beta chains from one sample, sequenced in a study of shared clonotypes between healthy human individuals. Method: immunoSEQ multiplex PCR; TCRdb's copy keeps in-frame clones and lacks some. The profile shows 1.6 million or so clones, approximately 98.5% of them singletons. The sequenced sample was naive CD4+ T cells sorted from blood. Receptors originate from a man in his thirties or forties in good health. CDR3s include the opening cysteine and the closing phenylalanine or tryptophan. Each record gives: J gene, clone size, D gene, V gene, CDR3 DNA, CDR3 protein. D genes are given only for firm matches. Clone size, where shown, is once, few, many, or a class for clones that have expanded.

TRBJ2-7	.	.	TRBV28	TGTGCCAGCAGTTTAGTACTAGCAGGCGAGCAGTACTTC	CASSLVLAGEQYF
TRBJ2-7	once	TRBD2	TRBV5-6	TGTGCCAGCAGCTTGACCGAGCGGGAGTTTTACGAGCAGTACTTC	CASSLTEREFYEQYF
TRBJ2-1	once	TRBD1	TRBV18	TGTGCCAGCTCACCAACTCTGGACAGGGGACATGAGCAGTTCTTC	CASSPTLDRGHEQFF
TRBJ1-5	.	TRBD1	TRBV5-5	TGTGCCAGCAGCTTAGGACAGGGCAGCAATCAGCCCCAGCATTTT	CASSLGQGSNQPQHF
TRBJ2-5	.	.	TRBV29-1	TGCAGCGTTGAGGGTGCAGAACAAGAGACCCAGTACTTC	CSVEGAEQETQYF
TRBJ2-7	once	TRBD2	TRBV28	TGTGCCAGCAGTCGACTAGCGGGTCACTACGAGCAGTACTTC	CASSRLAGHYEQYF
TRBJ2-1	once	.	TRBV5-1	TGCGCCGGCAAACAGGGTCCACTGGGGGAGCAGTTCTTC	CAGKQGPLGEQFF
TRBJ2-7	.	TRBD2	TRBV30	TGTGCCTGGAGCCCGACTAGCTACTACGAGCAGTACTTC	CAWSPTSYYEQYF
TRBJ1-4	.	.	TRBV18	TGTGCCAGCTCACCAAGGGACACCAGGGCAACTAATGAAAAACTGTTTTTT	CASSPRDTRATNEKLFF
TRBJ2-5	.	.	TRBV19	TGTGCCAGTAGTACGTTCTCAATGGGGGGAGAGACCCAGTACTTC	CASSTFSMGGETQYF
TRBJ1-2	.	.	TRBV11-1	TGTGCCAGCAGCTTAGGTAAAGGGCATGGCTACACCTTC	CASSLGKGHGYTF
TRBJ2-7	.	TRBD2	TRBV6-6	TGTGCCAGCAGCCCCGAGACTAGCGGAACGTCCTACGAGCAGTACTTC	CASSPETSGTSYEQYF
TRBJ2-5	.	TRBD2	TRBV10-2	TGCGCCAGCAGCGGGAAGAGACTAGCGGGAGGGAAGCAAGAGACCCAGTACTTC	CASSGKRLAGGKQETQYF
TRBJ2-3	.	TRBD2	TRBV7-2	TGTGCCAGCACTAGCGGGAACACAGATACGCAGTATTTT	CASTSGNTDTQYF
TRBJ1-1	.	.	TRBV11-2	TGTGCCAGCAGTTTAGAGGGAAACACTGAAGCTTTCTTT	CASSLEGNTEAFF
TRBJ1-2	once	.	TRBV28	TGTGCCACCTCCTGGGGGGGCTATGGCTACACCTTC	CATSWGGYGYTF
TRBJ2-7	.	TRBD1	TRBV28	TGTGCCAGCAGTAAAGGACAGGGGGCCTACGAGCAGTACTTC	CASSKGQGAYEQYF
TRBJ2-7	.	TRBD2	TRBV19	TGTGCCAGTAATCGGGGACTAGCGGACTCCTACGAGCAGTACTTC	CASNRGLADSYEQYF
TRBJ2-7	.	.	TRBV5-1	TGCGCCAGCAGCTTCGAGAGTCCCTACGAGCAGTACTTC	CASSFESPYEQYF
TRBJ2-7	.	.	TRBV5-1	TGCGCCAGCAGCTTGGGTCAGGGCGGCGAGCAGTACTTC	CASSLGQGGEQYF
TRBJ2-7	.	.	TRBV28	TGTGCCAGCAGGCATATAGACTATTCCTACGAGCAGTACTTC	CASRHIDYSYEQYF
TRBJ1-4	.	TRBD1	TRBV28	TGTGCCAGCAGGGGACAGCCTAATGAAAAACTGTTTTTT	CASRGQPNEKLFF
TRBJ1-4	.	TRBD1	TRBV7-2	TGTGCCAGCAGCTCCAGACAGGGTCCCGAAAAACTGTTTTTT	CASSSRQGPEKLFF
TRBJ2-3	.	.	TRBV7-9	TGTGCCAGCAGCCCACGCCCAGGAACAAGCACAGATACGCAGTATTTT	CASSPRPGTSTDTQYF
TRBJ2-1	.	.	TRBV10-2	TGCGCCAGCAGGGATTTGAGCTCCTACAATGAGCAGTTCTTC	CASRDLSSYNEQFF
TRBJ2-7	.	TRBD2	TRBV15	TGTGCCACCAGCAGAGATCTAAGCCTGAGGACTAGCGGTCTTTACGAGCAGTACTTC	CATSRDLSLRTSGLYEQYF
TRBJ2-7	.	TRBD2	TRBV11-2	TGTGCCAGCAGCCCGGGACTAGCGTTCTCCTACGAGCAGTACTTC	CASSPGLAFSYEQYF
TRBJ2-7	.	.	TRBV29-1	TGCAGCGTCCTGGACAGACCCTACGAGCAGTACTTC	CSVLDRPYEQYF
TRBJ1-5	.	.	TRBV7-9	TGTGCCAGCAGCTTAGTTGGAAATCCGTCGCCCCAGCATTTT	CASSLVGNPSPQHF
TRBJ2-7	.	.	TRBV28	TGTGCCAGCAGTAAACAGGGTTACGAGCAGTACTTC	CASSKQGYEQYF
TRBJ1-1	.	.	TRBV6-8	TGTGCCAGCAGTTACTGGGGTAATGAGGACACTGAAGCTTTCTTT	CASSYWGNEDTEAFF
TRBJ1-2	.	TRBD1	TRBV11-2	TGTGCCAGCAGCTCACCCAACAGGGGGAGGAGGGATGGCTACACCTTC	CASSSPNRGRRDGYTF
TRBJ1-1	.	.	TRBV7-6	TGTGCCAGCAGCCCCCGGGGGAACACTGAAGCTTTCTTT	CASSPRGNTEAFF
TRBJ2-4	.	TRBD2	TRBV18	TGTGCCAGCTCCCGAAGGGAAGGACTAGCGGGAGATTCACTATCCAAAAACATTCAGTACTTC	CASSRREGLAGDSLSKNIQYF
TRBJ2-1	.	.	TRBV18	TGTGCCAGCTCACCCACAACGGGAGCGGACCACTACAATGAGCAGTTCTTC	CASSPTTGADHYNEQFF
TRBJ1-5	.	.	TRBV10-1	TGCGCCAGCAGTGACCCGGGCGGAGTCAATCAGCCCCAGCATTTT	CASSDPGGVNQPQHF
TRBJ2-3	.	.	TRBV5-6	TGTGCCAGCAGCTTGGACAGCTCCACAGATACGCAGTATTTT	CASSLDSSTDTQYF
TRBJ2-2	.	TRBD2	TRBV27	TGTGCCAGCACCCGAGCGGGAGGGAGGACCGGGGAGCTGTTTTTT	CASTRAGGRTGELFF
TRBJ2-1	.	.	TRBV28	TGTGCCAGCAGGCCCTGGGGGGGCGATGAGCAGTTCTTC	CASRPWGGDEQFF
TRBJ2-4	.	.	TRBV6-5	TGTGCCAGCAGAGCACGAGGGGAGTATAAAAACATTCAGTACTTC	CASRARGEYKNIQYF
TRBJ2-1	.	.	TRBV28	TGTGCCAGCAGTTTACCGGGGCAGGGTCGGTTCTTC	CASSLPGQGRFF
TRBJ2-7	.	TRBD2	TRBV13	TGTGCCAGCAGCTTGGTACTAGCGGGCTCCTACGAGCAGTACTTC	CASSLVLAGSYEQYF
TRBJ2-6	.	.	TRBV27	TGTGCCAGCAGGAGGGCAGACGGGGCCAACGTCCTGACTTTC	CASRRADGANVLTF
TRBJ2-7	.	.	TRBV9	TGTGCCAGCAGCGTAGCTCCCCGTGACGAGCAGTACTTC	CASSVAPRDEQYF
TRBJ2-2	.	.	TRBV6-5	TGTGCCAGCAGTTACTCCGTCAGAACCGGGGAGCTGTTTTTT	CASSYSVRTGELFF
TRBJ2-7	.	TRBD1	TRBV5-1	TGCGCCAGCAGCCCTCGAAAACAGGGGTGGAACTACGAGCAGTACTTC	CASSPRKQGWNYEQYF
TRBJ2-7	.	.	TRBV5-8	TGTGCCAGCAATACTCAAAACTACGAGCAGTACTTC	CASNTQNYEQYF
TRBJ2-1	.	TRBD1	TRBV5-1	TGCGCCAGCAGCGCCCTAGGGACAGTCAATGAGCAGTTCTTC	CASSALGTVNEQFF
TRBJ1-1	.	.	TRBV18	TGTGCCAGCTCACCCAATGACGGCGCTGAAGCTTTCTTT	CASSPNDGAEAFF
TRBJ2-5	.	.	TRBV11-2	TGTGCCAGCAGCTTACGGACCCCGCCCATGGGGACCCAGTACTTC	CASSLRTPPMGTQYF
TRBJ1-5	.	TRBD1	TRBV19	TGTGCCAGTAGTCCCAGGGGGAAGGATCAGCCCCAGCATTTT	CASSPRGKDQPQHF
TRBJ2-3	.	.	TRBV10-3	TGTGCCATATCGGGCACAGATACGCAGTATTTT	CAISGTDTQYF
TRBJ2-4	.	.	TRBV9	TGTGCCAGCAGCGTGTCGGCCGGGGGTGGAAACATTCAGTACTTC	CASSVSAGGGNIQYF
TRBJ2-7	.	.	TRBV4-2	TGTGCCAGCAGCCAAGGAACCTACGAGCAGTACTTC	CASSQGTYEQYF
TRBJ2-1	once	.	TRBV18	TGTGCCAGCTCACACGACACCAATGAGCAGTTCTTC	CASSHDTNEQFF
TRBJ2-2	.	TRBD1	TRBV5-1	TGCGCCAGCAGCTTGGGTACCGGGGACAGGGGCCCCCTCGGGACCGGGGAGCTGTTTTTT	CASSLGTGDRGPLGTGELFF
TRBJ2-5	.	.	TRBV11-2	TGTGCCAGCAGCACCGGTAACAGGTACCAAGAGACCCAGTACTTC	CASSTGNRYQETQYF